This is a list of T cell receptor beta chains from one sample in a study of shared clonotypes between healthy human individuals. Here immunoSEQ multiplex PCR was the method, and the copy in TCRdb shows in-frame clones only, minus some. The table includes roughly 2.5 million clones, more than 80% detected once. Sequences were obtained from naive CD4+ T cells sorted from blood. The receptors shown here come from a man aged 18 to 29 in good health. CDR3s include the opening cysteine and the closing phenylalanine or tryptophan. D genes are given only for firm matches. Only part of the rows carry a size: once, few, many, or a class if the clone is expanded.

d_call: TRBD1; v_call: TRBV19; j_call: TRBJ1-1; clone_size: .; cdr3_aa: CASSTKGATEAFF; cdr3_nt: TGTGCCAGTAGTACTAAGGGGGCGACTGAAGCTTTCTTT
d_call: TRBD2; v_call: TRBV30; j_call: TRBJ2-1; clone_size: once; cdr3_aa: CASQAGTYNEQFF; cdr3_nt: TGTGCCTCTCAAGCGGGAACCTACAATGAGCAGTTCTTC
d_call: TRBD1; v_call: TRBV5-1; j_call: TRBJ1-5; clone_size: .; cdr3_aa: CASSLDLTGGHRNQPQHF; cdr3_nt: TGCGCCAGCAGCTTGGATCTGACAGGGGGTCACCGCAATCAGCCCCAGCATTTT
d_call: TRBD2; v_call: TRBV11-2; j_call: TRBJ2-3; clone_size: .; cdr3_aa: CASSLAAASGIRGTQYF; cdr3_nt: TGTGCCAGCAGCTTAGCGGCGGCTAGCGGGATACGGGGTACGCAGTATTTT
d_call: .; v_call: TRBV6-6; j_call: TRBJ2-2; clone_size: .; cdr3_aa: CASRNTGNTGELFF; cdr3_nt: TGTGCCAGCAGGAACACCGGGAACACCGGGGAGCTGTTTTTT
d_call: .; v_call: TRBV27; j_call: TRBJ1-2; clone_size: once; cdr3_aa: CASSSYPVYGYTF; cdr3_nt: TGTGCCAGCAGTTCTTATCCGGTATATGGCTACACCTTC
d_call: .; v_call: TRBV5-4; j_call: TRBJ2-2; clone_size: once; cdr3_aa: CASSLASTGELFF; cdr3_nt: TGTGCCAGCAGCTTGGCGAGCACCGGGGAGCTGTTTTTT
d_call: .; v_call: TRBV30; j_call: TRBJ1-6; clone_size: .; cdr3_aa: CARKVDGGRNSPLHF; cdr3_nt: TGTGCCCGGAAGGTTGATGGAGGGAGAAATTCACCCCTCCACTTT
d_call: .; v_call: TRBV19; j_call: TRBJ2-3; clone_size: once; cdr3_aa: CASSISRLTDTQYF; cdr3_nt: TGTGCCAGTAGTATCTCCAGACTCACAGATACGCAGTATTTT
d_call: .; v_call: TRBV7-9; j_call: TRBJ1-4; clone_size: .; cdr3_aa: CASSLGLGAYDEKLFF; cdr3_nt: TGTGCCAGCAGCTTAGGATTGGGGGCTTACGATGAAAAACTGTTTTTT
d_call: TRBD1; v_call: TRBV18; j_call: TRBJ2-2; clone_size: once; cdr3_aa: CASSRDRQGATGELFF; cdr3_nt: TGTGCCAGCTCAAGAGACCGTCAGGGGGCGACTGGGGAGCTGTTTTTT
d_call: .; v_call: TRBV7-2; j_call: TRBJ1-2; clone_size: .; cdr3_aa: CASSLGSGEGYTF; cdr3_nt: TGTGCCAGCAGCTTAGGGTCAGGGGAGGGCTACACCTTC
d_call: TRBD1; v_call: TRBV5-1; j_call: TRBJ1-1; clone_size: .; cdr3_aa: CAQHKEEGAPTEAFF; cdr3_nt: TGCGCTCAGCACAAGGAAGAGGGGGCTCCCACTGAAGCTTTCTTT
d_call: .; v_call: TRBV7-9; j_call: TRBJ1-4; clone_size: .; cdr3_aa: CASRPNAEDLKSTNEKLFF; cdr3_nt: TGTGCCAGCAGACCAAACGCAGAAGACTTAAAATCAACTAATGAAAAACTGTTTTTT
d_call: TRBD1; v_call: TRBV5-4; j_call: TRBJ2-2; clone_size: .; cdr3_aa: CASSDYRGTANTGELFF; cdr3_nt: TGTGCCAGCAGCGACTACAGGGGGACTGCGAACACCGGGGAGCTGTTTTTT
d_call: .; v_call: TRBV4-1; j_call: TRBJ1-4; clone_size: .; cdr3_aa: CASSQPLRGRENEKLFF; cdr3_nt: TGCGCCAGCAGCCAACCTCTGCGAGGAAGGGAGAATGAAAAACTGTTTTTT
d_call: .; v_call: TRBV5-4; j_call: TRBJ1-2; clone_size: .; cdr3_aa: CASSLYGGVYGYTF; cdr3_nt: TGTGCCAGCAGCTTGTACGGCGGAGTCTATGGCTACACCTTC
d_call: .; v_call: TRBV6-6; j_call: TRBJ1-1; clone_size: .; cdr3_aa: CASSYPGGENTEAFF; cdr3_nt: TGTGCCAGCAGTTACCCTGGGGGGGAGAACACTGAAGCTTTCTTT
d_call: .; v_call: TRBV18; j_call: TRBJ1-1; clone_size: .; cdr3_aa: CASSLTNGAEAFF; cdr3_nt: TGTGCCAGCTCACTTACGAACGGAGCTGAAGCTTTCTTT
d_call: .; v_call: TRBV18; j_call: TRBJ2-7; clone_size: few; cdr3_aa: CASSPWGDEQYF; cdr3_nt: TGTGCCAGCTCACCATGGGGAGACGAGCAGTACTTC
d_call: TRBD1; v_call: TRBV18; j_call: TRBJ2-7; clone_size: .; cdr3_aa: CASSTGQGSYEQYF; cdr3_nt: TGTGCCAGCTCAACAGGACAGGGTTCCTACGAGCAGTACTTC
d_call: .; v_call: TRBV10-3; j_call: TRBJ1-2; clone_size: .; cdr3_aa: CAISTTGYRYGYTF; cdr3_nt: TGTGCCATCAGTACCACAGGATATCGGTATGGCTACACCTTC
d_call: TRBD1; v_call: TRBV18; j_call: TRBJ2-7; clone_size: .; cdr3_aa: CASSVTGAYEQYF; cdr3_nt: TGTGCCAGCTCAGTTACAGGGGCCTACGAGCAGTACTTC
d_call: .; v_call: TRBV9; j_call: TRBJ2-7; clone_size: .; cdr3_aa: CASSESGTDEQYF; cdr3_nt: TGTGCCAGCAGCGAATCAGGGACCGACGAGCAGTACTTC
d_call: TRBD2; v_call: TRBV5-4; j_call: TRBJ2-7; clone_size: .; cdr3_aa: CASSLDPSGPTSYEQYF; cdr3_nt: TGTGCCAGCAGCTTGGACCCTAGCGGGCCAACCTCTTACGAGCAGTACTTC
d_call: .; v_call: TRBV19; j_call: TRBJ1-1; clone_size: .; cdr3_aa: CASSSPGGVNTEAFF; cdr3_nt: TGTGCCAGTAGTTCTCCGGGGGGAGTGAACACTGAAGCTTTCTTT
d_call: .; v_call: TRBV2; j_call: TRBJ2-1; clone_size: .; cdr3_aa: CASSAYSNEQFF; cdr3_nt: TGTGCCAGCAGCGCCTACTCCAATGAGCAGTTCTTC
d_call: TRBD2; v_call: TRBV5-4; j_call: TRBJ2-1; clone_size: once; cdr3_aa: CASTLGSSGPRSYNEQFF; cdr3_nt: TGTGCCAGCACCCTGGGGTCTAGCGGGCCCCGATCCTACAATGAGCAGTTCTTC
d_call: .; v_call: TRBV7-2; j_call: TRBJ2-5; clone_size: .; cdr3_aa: CASSSVSQARGTQYF; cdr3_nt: TGTGCCAGCAGCTCAGTAAGCCAAGCCAGGGGGACCCAGTACTTC
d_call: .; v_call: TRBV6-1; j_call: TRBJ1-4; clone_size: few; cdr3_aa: CASSGQLNEKLFF; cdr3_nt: TGTGCCAGCAGTGGACAGCTTAATGAAAAACTGTTTTTT
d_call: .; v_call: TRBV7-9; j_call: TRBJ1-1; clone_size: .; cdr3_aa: CASSPGFREEAFF; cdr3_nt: TGTGCCAGCAGCCCAGGATTTCGGGAGGAAGCTTTCTTT
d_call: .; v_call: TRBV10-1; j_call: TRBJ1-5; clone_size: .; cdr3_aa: CARPIRGISNQPQHF; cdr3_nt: TGCGCCAGACCCATCCGGGGGATCAGCAATCAGCCCCAGCATTTT
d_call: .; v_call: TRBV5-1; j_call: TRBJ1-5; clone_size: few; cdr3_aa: CASSPGQFSNQPQHF; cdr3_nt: TGCGCCAGCAGCCCCGGACAGTTTAGCAATCAGCCCCAGCATTTT
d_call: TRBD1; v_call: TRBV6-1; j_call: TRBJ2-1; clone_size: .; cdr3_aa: CASIPVRTGEVEQFF; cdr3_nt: TGTGCCAGCATCCCCGTGAGGACAGGGGAGGTTGAGCAGTTCTTC
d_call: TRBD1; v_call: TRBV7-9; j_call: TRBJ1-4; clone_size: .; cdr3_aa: CASSIGTGVEKLFF; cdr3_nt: TGTGCCAGCAGTATCGGGACAGGGGTAGAAAAACTGTTTTTT
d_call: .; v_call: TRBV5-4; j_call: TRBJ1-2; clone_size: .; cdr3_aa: CASSSQTASNYGYTF; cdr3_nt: TGTGCCAGCAGCTCTCAGACAGCCTCGAACTATGGCTACACCTTC
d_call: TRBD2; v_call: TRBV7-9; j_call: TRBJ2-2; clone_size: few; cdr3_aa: CASSLATSGGTGELFF; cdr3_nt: TGTGCCAGCAGCTTAGCGACTAGCGGAGGAACCGGGGAGCTGTTTTTT
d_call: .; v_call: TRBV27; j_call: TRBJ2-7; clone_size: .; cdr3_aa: CASSLRGDRGNTYEQYF; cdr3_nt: TGTGCCAGCAGTTTAAGAGGTGACCGCGGGAACACCTACGAGCAGTACTTC
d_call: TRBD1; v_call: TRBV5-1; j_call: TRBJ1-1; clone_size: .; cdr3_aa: CASSIHRGTEAFF; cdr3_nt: TGCGCCAGCAGCATCCACAGGGGCACTGAAGCTTTCTTT
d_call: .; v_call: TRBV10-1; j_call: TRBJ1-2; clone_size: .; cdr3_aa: CASRGGAPLYYGYTF; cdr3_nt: TGCGCCAGCAGAGGGGGGGCACCTTTATACTATGGCTACACCTTC
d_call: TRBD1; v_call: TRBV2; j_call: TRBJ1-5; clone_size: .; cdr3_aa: CASRGLRTGPSSQHF; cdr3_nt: TGTGCCAGCAGGGGACTGCGGACAGGGCCATCGTCCCAGCATTTT
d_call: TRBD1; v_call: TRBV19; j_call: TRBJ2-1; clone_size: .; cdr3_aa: CASSMQGAIGNEQFF; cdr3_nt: TGTGCCAGTAGTATGCAGGGGGCGATCGGCAATGAGCAGTTCTTC
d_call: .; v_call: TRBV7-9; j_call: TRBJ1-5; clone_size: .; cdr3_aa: CASSSLGANQPQHF; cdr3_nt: TGTGCCAGCAGCTCGCTGGGAGCGAATCAGCCCCAGCATTTT
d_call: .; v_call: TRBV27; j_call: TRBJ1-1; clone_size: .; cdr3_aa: CASSSRVRGTEAFF; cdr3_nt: TGTGCCAGCAGTTCCAGGGTTCGGGGCACTGAAGCTTTCTTT
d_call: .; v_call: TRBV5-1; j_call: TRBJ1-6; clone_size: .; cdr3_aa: CASSFEGDNSPLHF; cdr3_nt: TGCGCCAGCAGCTTTGAAGGAGATAATTCACCCCTCCACTTT
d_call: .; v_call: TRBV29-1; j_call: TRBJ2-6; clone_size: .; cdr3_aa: CSVRTIMGQAAGANVLTF; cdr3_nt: TGCAGCGTGCGAACGATAATGGGCCAGGCCGCTGGGGCCAACGTCCTGACTTTC
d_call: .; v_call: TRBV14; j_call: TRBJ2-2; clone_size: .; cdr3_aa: CASSRGELANTGELFF; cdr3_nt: TGTGCCAGCAGCCGCGGGGAGTTGGCGAACACCGGGGAGCTGTTTTTT
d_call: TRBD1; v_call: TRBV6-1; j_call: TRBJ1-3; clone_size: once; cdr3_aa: CASSVAGQGVSGNTIYF; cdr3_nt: TGTGCCAGCAGTGTAGCCGGACAGGGGGTCTCTGGAAACACCATATATTTT
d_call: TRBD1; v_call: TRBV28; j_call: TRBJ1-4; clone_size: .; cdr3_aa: CASSLRQGYEKLFF; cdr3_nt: TGTGCCAGCAGTCTCAGACAGGGCTACGAAAAACTGTTTTTT
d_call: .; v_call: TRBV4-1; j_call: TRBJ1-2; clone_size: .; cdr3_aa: CASSQVLKGPIYGYTF; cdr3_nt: TGCGCCAGCAGCCAAGTACTAAAGGGCCCGATCTATGGCTACACCTTC
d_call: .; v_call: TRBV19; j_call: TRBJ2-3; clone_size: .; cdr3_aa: CASSPGTSTDTQYF; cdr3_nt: TGTGCCAGTAGTCCCGGGACTAGCACAGATACGCAGTATTTT
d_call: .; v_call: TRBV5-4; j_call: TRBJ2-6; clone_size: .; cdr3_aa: CASSFGPNSGANVLTF; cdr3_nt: TGTGCCAGCAGCTTTGGGCCTAACTCTGGGGCCAACGTCCTGACTTTC
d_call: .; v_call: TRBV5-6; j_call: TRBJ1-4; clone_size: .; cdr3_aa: CASSSRNGANEKLFF; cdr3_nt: TGTGCCAGCAGCTCCCGGAATGGGGCTAATGAAAAACTGTTTTTT
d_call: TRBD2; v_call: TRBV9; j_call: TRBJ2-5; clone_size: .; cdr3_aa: CASSMGSGKESETQYF; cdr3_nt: TGTGCCAGCAGCATGGGTAGCGGGAAAGAGTCGGAGACCCAGTACTTC
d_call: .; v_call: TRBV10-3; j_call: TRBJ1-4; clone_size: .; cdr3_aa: CAISGGGQNEKLFF; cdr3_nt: TGTGCCATCAGTGGGGGGGGGCAAAATGAAAAACTGTTTTTT
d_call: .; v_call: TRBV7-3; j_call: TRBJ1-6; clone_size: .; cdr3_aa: CASTYRYQGFHNSPLHF; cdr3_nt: TGTGCCAGCACTTACCGTTACCAGGGGTTCCATAATTCACCCCTCCACTTT
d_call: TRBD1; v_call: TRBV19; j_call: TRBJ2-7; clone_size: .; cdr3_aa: CASSMKGTSGTGFYEQYF; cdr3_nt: TGTGCCAGTAGTATGAAGGGGACCTCCGGGACAGGCTTCTACGAGCAGTACTTC
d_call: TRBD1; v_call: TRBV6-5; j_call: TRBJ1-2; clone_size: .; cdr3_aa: CASRGSTGDYGYTF; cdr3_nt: TGTGCCAGTAGGGGATCGACAGGGGATTATGGCTACACCTTC
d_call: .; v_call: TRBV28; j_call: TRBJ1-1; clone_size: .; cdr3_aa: CASSFARPGVNTEAFF; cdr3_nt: TGTGCCAGCAGTTTCGCCCGTCCAGGGGTGAACACTGAAGCTTTCTTT